This TCR beta chain was profiled in a study of T cells expressing NK-cell markers. At the level of the study: Of eight sequenced donors, seven were HCMV-seropositive and one HCMV-seronegative.

Per germline, CDR1 MGHRA and CDR2 YSYEKL. There are 16 residues in the CDR3. TCRdb reprocessed the 5' RACE reads and keeps a single row for each CDR3 protein, giving no DNA. This table lists 250,000 to 300,000 distinct CDR3 sequences. The chain has TRBV4-1 and TRBJ2-3; with no DNA, the TCRdb D assignment of TRBD2 cannot be verified. This clonotype was obtained from a woman aged 18-70 years in good health. The sequenced material came from blood T cells: a sorted CD56 or NKG2C T cell subset, CD4+ or CD8+ T cells, or bulk PBMC T cells (not recorded which). The CDR3 loop reads CASSQRLAGGADTQYF.